This TCR beta chain was sequenced for a study of human T cells and chemical hapten exposure. Study at large: Scalp application of diphenylcyclopropenone was performed weekly in patients across the entire approximately 24-week study. Alopecia universalis, totalis or areata was present in patients who were mostly female. TCR yields per sample varied, mainly owing to small pooled library volume differences.

MiXCR was run by TCRdb on the RACE reads, yielding one entry per CDR3 protein. The sample contains 350,000 to 400,000 distinct CDR3 sequences, around 6% of which appear only once. The time point denotes: patch test 2, 6 weeks after DPC sensitization. The treatment: therapeutic diphenylcyclopropenone sensitization with weekly scalp DPC. Germline CDR1 reads LGHNA; CDR2 reads YNFKEQ. This CDR3 has 16 amino acids. V lost 4 bases to trimming and J lost 4 bases; unmatched junction nucleotides: 10. As for this clonotype: Its matching antigen is unknown.

Study-level results: The formation of large CDR3 similarity clusters by expanded TCRs significantly exceeded that of controls.

Here the sequenced sample was whole blood, taken in connection with sensitization to the hapten diphenylcyclopropenone (DPC). This clonotype was obtained from a woman aged 18-29 years with alopecia areata. Some clones in this sample may be carry-over from other donors' samples. V usage is TRBV4-2 and J usage is TRBJ1-3, with 7 bases aligning to TRBD1. This CDR3 is CASSRENTGAGNTIYF. In DNA, the CDR3 is TGTGCCAGCAGCCGAGAGAATACAGGGGCAGGAAACACCATATATTTT.